Sequencing of this T cell receptor beta chain was carried out in a study of blood T cell repertoires in COVID-19. From germline, CDR1 is KGHSH and CDR2 LQKENI. This CDR3 contains 15 residues. The V gene lost 2 bases and the J gene lost 3 bases, with 12 bases spanning the gap. In the authors' workflow: Amplifying reference gene primers gave estimates of nucleated cell counts. Clones were read by immunoSEQ multiplex PCR, and TCRdb kept only the in-frame ones, dropping some. Clone size and the V and J calls come from that table; the DNA yielded D and trimming. The data contain 250,000 to 350,000 clones, about 85% of them singletons. Cohort 3 donors were reported recovered after two negative PCRs, clearance, or symptom resolution.

The TCR comes from a woman aged 45-60 years who had recovered from COVID-19. This chain connects TRBV18 to TRBJ2-3, with a weak D call TRBD1 (5 bases). Source material: PBMCs or T cells enriched from blood (not recorded which). The CDR3 nucleotides are TGTGCCAGCTCACCATTGCAGGGAACTACAGATACGCAGTATTTT. Translating it yields CASSPLQGTTDTQYF.